This T cell receptor (beta chain) was recorded in a study of T cell responses to AZD1222 COVID-19 vaccine. Libraries were prepared by immunoSEQ multiplex PCR; TCRdb keeps only in-frame clonotypes and omits some of them. The data show about 120,000 clones, around nine tenths seen once. The germline gives CDR1 KGHSH, CDR2 LQKENI. Trimming took 6 bases from V and 6 from J; bases not matched to a gene: 14. The CDR3 covers 17 residues. Sequencing was performed on peripheral blood, taken on day 0 of AZD1222 vaccination. The clonotype originates from an adult in good health. V is TRBV18 and J is TRBJ1-3, with TRBD1 matching over 10 bases. This CDR3 reads CASSPIMGQGHENTIYF. The CDR3 nucleotides read TGTGCCAGCTCCCCAATCATGGGACAGGGGCATGAAAACACCATATATTTT.